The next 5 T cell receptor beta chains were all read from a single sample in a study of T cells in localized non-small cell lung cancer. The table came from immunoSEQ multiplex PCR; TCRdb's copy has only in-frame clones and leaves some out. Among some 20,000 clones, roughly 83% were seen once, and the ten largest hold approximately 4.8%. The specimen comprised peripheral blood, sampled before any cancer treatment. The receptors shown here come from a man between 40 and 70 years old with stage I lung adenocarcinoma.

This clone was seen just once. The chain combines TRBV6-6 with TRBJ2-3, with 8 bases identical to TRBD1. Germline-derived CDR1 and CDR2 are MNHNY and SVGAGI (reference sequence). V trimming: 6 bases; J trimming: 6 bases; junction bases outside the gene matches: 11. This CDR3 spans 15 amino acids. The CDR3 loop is CASRPGQGGADTQYF. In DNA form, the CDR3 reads TGTGCCAGCAGGCCCGGACAGGGCGGGGCCGATACGCAGTATTTT.

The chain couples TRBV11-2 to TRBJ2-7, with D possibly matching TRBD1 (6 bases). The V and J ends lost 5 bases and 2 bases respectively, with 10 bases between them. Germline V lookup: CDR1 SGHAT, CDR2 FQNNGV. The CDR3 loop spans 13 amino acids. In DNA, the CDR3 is TGTGCCAGCAGCCTCCGGACAGCCTACGAGCAGTACTTC. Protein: CASSLRTAYEQYF.

CDR3 amino acids: CASSQDPVGAGNTIYF. The CDR3 region has the DNA TGCGCCAGCAGCCAAGATCCGGTAGGCGCTGGAAACACCATATATTTT. The J gene is TRBJ1-3, the V gene TRBV4-1, with D uncertain. V lost 0 bases and J 2 bases, leaving 11 bases between the germline ends. This CDR3 has 16 amino acids. Germline CDR1 MGHRA, CDR2 YSYEKL.

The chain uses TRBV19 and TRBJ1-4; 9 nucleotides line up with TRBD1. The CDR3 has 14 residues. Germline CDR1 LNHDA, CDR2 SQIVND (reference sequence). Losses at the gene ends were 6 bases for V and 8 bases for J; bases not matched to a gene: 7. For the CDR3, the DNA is TGTGCCAGTAGGTCACAGGGGGCGCGGGAAAAACTGTTTTTT. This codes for CASRSQGAREKLFF.

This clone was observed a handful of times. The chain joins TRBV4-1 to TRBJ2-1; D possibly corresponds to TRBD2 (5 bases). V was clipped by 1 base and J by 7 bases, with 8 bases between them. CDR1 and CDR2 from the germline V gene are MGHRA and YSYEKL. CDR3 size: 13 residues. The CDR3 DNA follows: TGCGCCAGCAGCCAAGCTAGCCCGAATGAGCAGTTCTTC. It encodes CASSQASPNEQFF.